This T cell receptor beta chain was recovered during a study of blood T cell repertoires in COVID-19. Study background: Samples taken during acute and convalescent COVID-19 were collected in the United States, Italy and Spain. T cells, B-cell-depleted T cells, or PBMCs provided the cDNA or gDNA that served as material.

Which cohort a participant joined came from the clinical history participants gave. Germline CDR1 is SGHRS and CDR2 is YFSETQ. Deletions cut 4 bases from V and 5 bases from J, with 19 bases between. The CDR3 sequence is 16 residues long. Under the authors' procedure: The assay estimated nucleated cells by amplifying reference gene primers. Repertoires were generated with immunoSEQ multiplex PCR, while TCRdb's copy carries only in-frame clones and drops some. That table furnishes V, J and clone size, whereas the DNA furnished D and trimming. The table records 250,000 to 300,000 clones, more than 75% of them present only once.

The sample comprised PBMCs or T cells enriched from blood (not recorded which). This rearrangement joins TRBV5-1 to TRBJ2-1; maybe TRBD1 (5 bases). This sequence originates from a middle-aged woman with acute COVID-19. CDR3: CASSQDTLNPNNEQFF. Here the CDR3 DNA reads TGCGCCAGCAGCCAGGACACCCTCAATCCTAACAATGAGCAGTTCTTC. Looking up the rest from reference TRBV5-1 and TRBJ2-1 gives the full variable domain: KAGVTQTPRYLIKTRGQQVTLSCSPISGHRSVSWYQQTPGQGLQFLFEYFSETQRNKGNFPGRFSGRQFSNSRSEMNVSTLELGDSALYLCASSQDTLNPNNEQFFGPGTRLTVL.